Below are 19 T cell receptor beta chains sequenced from a single sample in a study of shared clonotypes between healthy human individuals. The protocol was immunoSEQ multiplex PCR, while the TCRdb copy is restricted to in-frame clones and leaves out a portion. This table has 450,000 or so clones, around 77% appearing once. The sample taken for sequencing was PBMCs. These receptors all stem from a woman aged 40 to 50 in good health. Some clones in this sample may be carry-over from other donors' samples.

About this clone: This likely came from a read error, as a far larger clone is one base away. The rearrangement links TRBV7-3 to TRBJ2-5, with 7 bases aligning to TRBD2. The end of the DNA is better explained by TRBJ2-7, so the J call may be wrong. This CDR3 spans 15 amino acids. Germline V gene data show CDR1 as SGHTA and CDR2 as FQGTGA. The CDR3, as DNA: TGTGCCAGCAGCTTAGGCCCGGACGGGGGGTACGAGCAGTACTTC. It is translated as CASSLGPDGGYEQYF.

This chain links TRBV4-1 with TRBJ2-2; D possibly corresponds to TRBD1 (5 bases). Germline CDR1 and CDR2: MGHRA and YSYEKL. Trimming took off 1 base at V and 5 bases at J, with 26 bases between the two ends. The CDR3 is 20 residues long. CDR3 loop: CASSQAGLLGQGRGTGELFF. CDR3 bases: TGCGCCAGCAGCCAAGCCGGATTGTTGGGGCAGGGAAGGGGTACCGGGGAGCTGTTTTTT.

The V and J genes are TRBV18 and TRBJ2-1, with unresolved D. Trimming took 3 bases from V and 2 from J, leaving 14 bases between them. In germline, CDR1 is KGHSH, CDR2 LQKENI. The CDR3 loop spans 16 amino acids. The DNA of the CDR3 is TGTGCCAGCTCACCCTGGACCCCTCTGGCCTACAATGAGCAGTTCTTC. Amino acid sequence: CASSPWTPLAYNEQFF.

The rearrangement joins TRBV10-3 to TRBJ2-3; D is ambiguous. CDR1 ENHRY and CDR2 SYGVKD come from the germline V gene. V was shortened by 11 bases and J by 2 bases, with 17 bases between the two germline ends. CDR3 length equals 14 residues. The DNA of the CDR3 is TGTGCCGTCGGCTCCCCGGCAGTCACAGATACGCAGTATTTT. It is translated as CAVGSPAVTDTQYF.

The chain couples TRBV7-9 to TRBJ1-1; 7 bases align to TRBD1. Germline CDR1 SEHNR, CDR2 FQNEAQ (reference sequence). Trimming cost V 5 bases and J 6 bases; bases outside gene matches: 3. This CDR3 region has 12 residues. The CDR3 is CASSTRGAEAFF. As DNA, the CDR3 is TGTGCCAGCAGCACCAGGGGGGCTGAAGCTTTCTTT.

V is TRBV4-2 and J is TRBJ2-3; D might be TRBD2 (5 bases). The germline V gene has CDR1 LGHNA and CDR2 YNFKEQ. The CDR3 runs 16 residues. Trimming took off 0 bases at V and 4 bases at J, with 14 bases between the two ends. The CDR3 sequence: CASSQDQEAGADTQYF. CDR3 nucleotides: TGTGCCAGCAGCCAAGATCAGGAGGCTGGGGCAGATACGCAGTATTTT.

The chain couples TRBV28 to TRBJ2-1, with 10 bases matching TRBD1. CDR1 is MDHEN and CDR2 is SYDVKM in the germline V gene. The CDR3 runs 17 residues. V shed 3 bases and J 6 bases; nucleotides not matched to a gene: 11. The CDR3 sequence is CASSLSAGQGFRNEQFF. The CDR3 nucleotides read TGTGCCAGCAGTTTGTCAGCGGGACAGGGGTTCCGCAATGAGCAGTTCTTC.

The rearrangement links TRBV5-1 to TRBJ2-2; 10 nucleotides align to TRBD2. The CDR3 spans 17 residues. In germline, CDR1 is SGHRS, CDR2 YFSETQ. The V and J ends lost 0 bases and 1 base, in that order; junction bases with no gene match: 3. The CDR3 protein is CASSLVLAGLNTGELFF. In DNA form, the CDR3 reads TGCGCCAGCAGCTTGGTACTAGCGGGACTGAACACCGGGGAGCTGTTTTTT. Full variable domain (rest looked up from reference TRBV5-1 and TRBJ2-2): KAGVTQTPRYLIKTRGQQVTLSCSPISGHRSVSWYQQTPGQGLQFLFEYFSETQRNKGNFPGRFSGRQFSNSRSEMNVSTLELGDSALYLCASSLVLAGLNTGELFFGEGSRLTVL.

This chain connects TRBV19 to TRBJ1-5, with a tentative D call TRBD1 (5 bases). Deletions cut 3 bases from V and 6 bases from J, with 12 bases between. Germline V gene lookup returns CDR1 LNHDA and CDR2 SQIVND (reference sequence). The CDR3 runs to 14 residues. DNA for the CDR3: TGTGCCAGTAGTATGGAGGGCGGGGGTCAGCCCCAGCATTTT. Its protein is CASSMEGGGQPQHF.

V and J are TRBV29-1 and TRBJ2-1; no definite D call. The CDR3 loop spans 14 amino acids. The V end lost 3 bases, the J end lost 4 bases, and 13 bases lay between the germline ends. Germline V gene lookup returns CDR1 SQVTM and CDR2 ANQGSEA. The CDR3 DNA is TGCAGCGTTGATGGCAGACGGGCTTACAATGAGCAGTTCTTC. Amino acids: CSVDGRRAYNEQFF.

This clone was picked up a small number of times. Other DNA sequences within the sample encode an identical CDR3. The chain recombines TRBV6-4 with TRBJ2-1, with TRBD2 matching over 10 bases. The CDR3 has 16 residues. Germline lookup yields CDR1 MRHNA and CDR2 SNTAGT. After removal of 0 bases from V and 4 bases from J, the junction contained 3 bases not matched to a gene. The CDR3 sequence: CASSDSASGGYNEQFF. The CDR3 DNA is TGTGCCAGCAGTGACTCGGCTAGCGGGGGATACAATGAGCAGTTCTTC.

J is TRBJ1-1 and V is TRBV30; no clear D gene. The V end lost 0 bases, the J end lost 4 bases, and 15 bases lay between the germline ends. This CDR3 comprises 15 residues. Germline CDR1 reads GTSNPN; CDR2 reads SVGIG (reference sequence). CDR3 DNA sequence: TGTGCCTGGAGTGTAGTAGGGAGGATGGGCACTGAAGCTTTCTTT. It translates to CAWSVVGRMGTEAFF.

The chain combines TRBV25-1 with TRBJ2-2; no clear D gene. This CDR3 is 15 amino acids long. From germline, CDR1 is MGHDK and CDR2 SYGVNS. Trimming removed 2 bases at V and 5 bases at J, with 12 bases between. CDR3 DNA sequence: TGTGCCAGCAGTGAAATCAGTAGAGCTACCGGGGAGCTGTTTTTT. Amino acids: CASSEISRATGELFF.

This chain connects TRBV30 to TRBJ1-1; D unclear. V lost 5 bases to trimming and J lost 1 base, with 8 bases between them. CDR1 and CDR2 from the germline V gene are GTSNPN and SVGIG (reference sequence). The CDR3 sequence is 12 residues long. The CDR3 is CAWQRPNTEAFF. The CDR3 DNA follows: TGTGCCTGGCAAAGACCGAACACTGAAGCTTTCTTT.

The CDR3 here is CASSPGGGGMNTEAFF. DNA of the CDR3: TGCGCCAGCAGCCCCGGAGGGGGGGGCATGAACACTGAAGCTTTCTTT. The chain has TRBV5-1 and TRBJ1-1, with D maybe TRBD1 (6 bases). In germline, CDR1 is SGHRS, CDR2 YFSETQ. The CDR3 runs to 16 residues. V gave up 4 bases and J gave up 0 bases, with 16 bases separating them.

The chain recombines TRBV9 with TRBJ2-5; TRBD2 matches 9 bases. V shed 3 bases and J 2 bases; nucleotides not matched to a gene: 8. The CDR3 totals 16 residues. Per germline, CDR1 SGDLS and CDR2 YYNGEE. This CDR3 is CASSAPLTSGQETQYF. The CDR3 nucleotides read TGTGCCAGCAGCGCGCCCCTGACTAGCGGACAAGAGACCCAGTACTTC. Supplemented by reference TRBV9 and TRBJ2-5, the full variable domain reads DSGVTQTPKHLITATGQRVTLRCSPRSGDLSVYWYQQSLDQGLQFLIQYYNGEERAKGNILERFSAQQFPDLHSELNLSSLELGDSALYFCASSAPLTSGQETQYFGPGTRLLVL.

The rearrangement joins TRBV9 to TRBJ2-3, with TRBD1 identical over 7 bases. CDR3 length equals 15 residues. Trimming took 3 bases from V and 1 from J; bases not matched to a gene: 5. Germline CDR1 and CDR2: SGDLS and YYNGEE. CDR3 coding DNA: TGTGCCAGCAGCGAGGCTAGGGGGCGCACAGATACGCAGTATTTT. This codes for CASSEARGRTDTQYF. Looking up the rest from reference TRBV9 and TRBJ2-3 gives the full variable domain: DSGVTQTPKHLITATGQRVTLRCSPRSGDLSVYWYQQSLDQGLQFLIQYYNGEERAKGNILERFSAQQFPDLHSELNLSSLELGDSALYFCASSEARGRTDTQYFGPGTRLTVL.

This clone was seen only a few times. Since a much larger clone is just one base distant, this may be a read error. This sample includes further DNA sequences coding for the same CDR3. The chain carries TRBV7-9 and TRBJ2-3; 7 positions agree with TRBD2. This CDR3 has 14 residues. In germline, CDR1 is SEHNR, CDR2 FQNEAQ (reference sequence). The CDR3 region is CASSLAADTDTQYF. In nucleotides, the CDR3 is TGTGCCAGCAGCCTAGCGGCGGACACAGATACGCAGTATTTT.

In its sample, this clone was seen once. The V call is TRBV4-1, the J call TRBJ1-2; D gene unclear. Germline V gene sequence: CDR1 MGHRA, CDR2 YSYEKL. V lost 1 base, J lost 8 bases, and 8 bases lay in between. The length of the CDR3 is 12 residues. As DNA, the CDR3 is TGCGCCAGCAGCCAAGGTCCGGGAGGCTACACCTTC. As protein: CASSQGPGGYTF.